Presented here are 21 T cell receptor beta chains from one specimen sequenced in a study of a mutant IDH1 vaccine in newly diagnosed glioma. The time point here: week 35, safety follow-up. Doses of 300 ug of mutant IDH1 20-mer peptide were given with topical imiquimod. Antigens for these TCRs are unknown. Sequencing used immunoSEQ multiplex PCR; TCRdb keeps in-frame clones, though not all of them. The data hold 50,000 to 70,000 clones, with 65% to 75% observed a single time. The sample in question was PBMCs, obtained from a glioma patient whose treatment included an IDH1 peptide vaccine. The origin of the receptors is a man between 45 and 60 years old with glioma.

The rearrangement links TRBV29-1 to TRBJ1-2; D ambiguous. The CDR3 covers 10 residues. Germline lookup yields CDR1 SQVTM and CDR2 ANQGSEA. The germline V and J ends were trimmed by 0 bases and 8 bases, with 4 bases remaining between them. The CDR3 spells CSVEDRGYTF. The CDR3 DNA follows: TGCAGCGTTGAAGATCGCGGCTACACCTTC.

The chain couples TRBV6-6 to TRBJ1-2; D is unclear. The length of the CDR3 is 13 residues. Trimming shortened V by 0 bases and J by 0 bases, and 2 bases separated the two germline ends. Germline lookup yields CDR1 MNHNY and CDR2 SVGAGI (reference sequence). The CDR3 DNA reads TGTGCCAGCAGTTACTCGTCTAACTATGGCTACACCTTC. It codes for CASSYSSNYGYTF.

This chain uses TRBV5-8 with TRBJ1-4; perhaps TRBD1 as D (5 bases). CDR1 and CDR2 (germline): SGHTS, YDEGEE. The CDR3 is made up of 15 amino acids. V dropped 0 bases and J dropped 8 bases, with 14 bases sitting between them. The CDR3 loop reads CASSLAGTDIEKLFF. CDR3 coding DNA: TGTGCCAGCAGCTTGGCCGGGACGGACATCGAAAAACTGTTTTTT.

The chain uses TRBV9 and TRBJ2-7; 10 positions agree with TRBD2. Germline CDR1 reads SGDLS; CDR2 reads YYNGEE. This CDR3 has 18 residues. J gave up 0 bases and V 0 bases, and 9 bases lay outside the gene matches. CDR3 in amino acids: CASSVGTSGAASSYEQYF. CDR3 in DNA: TGTGCCAGCAGCGTAGGTACTAGCGGGGCCGCGAGCTCCTACGAGCAGTACTTC.

This clone was picked up a small number of times. The chain couples TRBV19 to TRBJ1-2, with D uncertain. Germline CDR1 and CDR2: LNHDA and SQIVND (reference sequence). This CDR3 is 16 amino acids long. The V end was cut by 5 bases, the J end by 4 bases, with 20 bases between. The CDR3 region is CASSDSAAGAGYGYTF. The DNA for the CDR3 is TGTGCCAGTAGTGACTCGGCAGCGGGTGCTGGCTATGGCTACACCTTC.

The CDR3 DNA reads TGTGCCTCAAGGACAGGGTTTTCTACAACTAATGAAAAACTGTTTTTT. This sequence encodes CASRTGFSTTNEKLFF. The chain carries TRBV10-3 and TRBJ1-4; 8 bases match TRBD1. The ends lost 11 bases at V and 0 bases at J; junction bases unmatched: 11. Germline lookup yields CDR1 ENHRY and CDR2 SYGVKD. This CDR3 spans 16 amino acids.

The rearrangement links TRBV5-6 to TRBJ2-2, with TRBD1 matching 9 bases. V lost 4 bases and J lost 1; bases outside the gene matches: 8. The CDR3 runs to 17 residues. Germline assignment: CDR1 SGHDT and CDR2 YYEEEE. CDR3 amino acids: CASSPSDRGRNTGELFF. The CDR3, as DNA: TGTGCCAGCAGCCCCTCGGACAGGGGACGGAACACCGGGGAGCTGTTTTTT. Drawing the rest from reference TRBV5-6 and TRBJ2-2, the complete variable domain is DAGVTQSPTHLIKTRGQQVTLRCSPKSGHDTVSWYQQALGQGPQFIFQYYEEEERQRGNFPDRFSGHQFPNYSSELNVNALLLGDSALYLCASSPSDRGRNTGELFFGEGSRLTVL.

The chain uses TRBV7-9 and TRBJ1-2; 8 bases match TRBD1. With 5 bases clipped from V and 2 bases from J, the junction kept 4 bases outside the gene matches. The CDR3 contains 14 residues. Germline CDR1 reads SEHNR; CDR2 reads FQNEAQ (reference sequence). The CDR3 sequence is CASSDRTGNYGYTF. The CDR3 nucleotides read TGTGCCAGCAGCGATAGGACAGGGAACTATGGCTACACCTTC.

The chain is built from TRBV9 and TRBJ2-5, with 7 bases identical to TRBD2. This CDR3 contains 14 residues. Germline V gene sequence: CDR1 SGDLS, CDR2 YYNGEE. The trim removed 4 bases at V and 2 bases at J, leaving 5 bases unmatched. CDR3 in DNA: TGTGCCAGCAGCCAAGGGAGGGGTCAAGAGACCCAGTACTTC. It is translated as CASSQGRGQETQYF.

The chain couples TRBV5-1 to TRBJ1-4; 9 positions match TRBD1. This CDR3 has 16 amino acids. Germline V CDR1 and CDR2: SGHRS, YFSETQ. Losses at the gene ends were 4 bases for V and 5 bases for J; bases not matched to a gene: 9. CDR3: CASSQQGQGLNEKLFF. The CDR3 DNA sequence: TGCGCCAGCAGCCAACAGGGACAGGGTCTAAATGAAAAACTGTTTTTT. Drawing the rest from reference TRBV5-1 and TRBJ1-4, the complete variable domain is KAGVTQTPRYLIKTRGQQVTLSCSPISGHRSVSWYQQTPGQGLQFLFEYFSETQRNKGNFPGRFSGRQFSNSRSEMNVSTLELGDSALYLCASSQQGQGLNEKLFFGSGTQLSVL.

This clone is labeled medium-sized. The chain is built from TRBV5-1 and TRBJ2-1; 7 bases align to TRBD1. CDR1 and CDR2 (germline): SGHRS, YFSETQ. The J segment lost 9 bases and the V segment lost 0 bases, leaving 9 bases of the junction unmatched. The CDR3 has 15 amino acids. The CDR3 region is CASSLEGAPYSEQFF. CDR3 nucleotide sequence: TGCGCCAGCAGCTTGGAGGGGGCGCCGTATAGTGAGCAGTTCTTC.

V and J are TRBV7-9 and TRBJ2-1; 12 bases match TRBD2. V gave up 0 bases and J gave up 7 bases; unmatched junction bases: 4. CDR1 is SEHNR, CDR2 FQNEAQ, per germline (reference sequence). This CDR3 comprises 16 residues. The CDR3 here is CASSLARTSGENEQFF. DNA of the CDR3: TGTGCCAGCAGCTTAGCGCGGACTAGCGGGGAAAATGAGCAGTTCTTC.

The chain carries TRBV5-4 and TRBJ1-2; TRBD1 agrees at 9 bases. CDR1 and CDR2 from the germline V gene are SGHNT and YYREEE (reference sequence). This CDR3 region has 13 residues. V shed 3 bases and J 7 bases; nucleotides not matched to a gene: 4. CDR3 in DNA: TGTGCCAGCAGCTGGGACAGGGCCCGTGGCTACACCTTC. Amino acid sequence: CASSWDRARGYTF.

The J gene is TRBJ2-1, the V gene TRBV4-1; D gene ambiguous. The CDR3 totals 15 residues. Germline values: CDR1 MGHRA, CDR2 YSYEKL. V was cut by 1 base and J by 8 bases, with 15 bases left in between. CDR3 loop: CASSQGTMATYEQFF. CDR3 in DNA: TGCGCCAGCAGCCAAGGAACGATGGCGACCTATGAGCAGTTCTTC.

The chain recombines TRBV7-2 with TRBJ2-3; 10 nucleotides line up with TRBD2. The J segment lost 7 bases and the V segment lost 6 bases, leaving 10 bases of the junction unmatched. Germline V gene data show CDR1 as SGHTA and CDR2 as FQGNSA. This CDR3 is 15 amino acids long. The CDR3 nucleotides read TGTGCCAGCAGTTACAGCGGGGGGGCCGGAAATACGCAGTATTTT. Encoded protein: CASSYSGGAGNTQYF.

The chain is built from TRBV27 and TRBJ1-2, with TRBD1 matching 9 bases. CDR3 length: 13 amino acids. The germline V gene encodes CDR1 MNHEY and CDR2 SMNVEV (reference sequence). Trimming cost V 6 bases and J 2 bases; bases outside gene matches: 1. The CDR3 region has the DNA TGTGCCAGCAGACAGGGGGCGAACTATGGCTACACCTTC. Translating it yields CASRQGANYGYTF.

The chain uses TRBV2 and TRBJ2-7; 7 nucleotides align to TRBD2. Trimming cost V 3 bases and J 0 bases; bases outside gene matches: 2. This CDR3 region has 14 residues. The germline V gene has CDR1 SNHLY and CDR2 FYNNEI. The CDR3 nucleotides read TGTGCCAGCAGTGATGCTAGCGGCTCCTACGAGCAGTACTTC. It encodes CASSDASGSYEQYF.

The J gene is TRBJ1-6, the V gene TRBV19; D gene uncertain. The CDR3 is 13 residues long. Trimming cost V 6 bases and J 7 bases, with 10 bases left between them. Germline V gene lookup returns CDR1 LNHDA and CDR2 SQIVND (reference sequence). CDR3 sequence: CASRPRTNSPLHF. The CDR3 coding sequence is TGTGCCAGTAGACCTCGGACCAATTCACCCCTCCACTTT.

This clone was counted only a few times. The V call is TRBV5-4, the J call TRBJ2-1, with 9 bases fitting TRBD1. CDR1 is SGHNT, CDR2 YYREEE, per germline (reference sequence). V shed 5 bases, J shed 9 bases, and the junction held 12 bases outside the gene matches. The CDR3 spans 15 residues. The CDR3 sequence is CASSSGTGLRGEQFF. For the CDR3, the DNA is TGTGCCAGCAGTTCCGGGACAGGGTTAAGGGGTGAGCAGTTCTTC.

This sequence joins TRBV6-4 and TRBJ2-3; TRBD1 agrees at 10 bases. The V gene end was trimmed by 2 bases and the J gene end by 5 bases; junction bases not matched to a gene: 7. The CDR3 sequence is 16 residues long. CDR1 MRHNA and CDR2 SNTAGT come from the germline V gene. CDR3 residues: CASSDPDRGQGDTQYF. Here the CDR3 DNA reads TGTGCCAGCAGTGACCCAGACAGGGGGCAAGGAGATACGCAGTATTTT.

The DNA for the CDR3 is TGTGCCTGGAAACCGTCCCGGAACTATGGCTACACCTTC. The encoded protein is CAWKPSRNYGYTF. This chain joins TRBV30 and TRBJ1-2, with no clear D. CDR1 is GTSNPN and CDR2 is SVGIG in the germline V gene (reference sequence). CDR3 length: 13 residues. V dropped 4 bases and J dropped 2 bases, with 11 bases sitting between them.